This is a list of T cell receptor beta chains from one sample in a study of blood T cell repertoires in COVID-19. Assay: immunoSEQ multiplex PCR; the TCRdb copy retains only in-frame clones and omits some. This table holds more than 150,000 clones, around 87% found once. Sample: peripheral blood. The origin of the receptors is a middle-aged man with active or convalescent COVID-19. Each CDR3 is given with its conserved first and last residue. The D gene is left open where the match is weak. The size entry is marked missing in some rows and otherwise reads once, few, many or a size class.

TRBJ2-5,-,-,TRBV15,TGTGCCACCAGCAGAGGACAGGAAGAGACCCAGTACTTC,CATSRGQEETQYF
TRBJ2-2,-,TRBD2,TRBV30,TGTGCCTGGAGTTACTCCCGGACTAGCGGGGGGGCGGGCACCGGGGAGCTGTTTTTT,CAWSYSRTSGGAGTGELFF
TRBJ2-1,-,-,TRBV5-1,TGCGCCAGCAGCTCCGGCGGCAATGAGCAGTTCTTC,CASSSGGNEQFF
TRBJ1-5,-,-,TRBV6-5,TGTGCCAGCACCCGGGACACCCTCGCCGTCGCCCAGCATTTT,CASTRDTLAVAQHF
TRBJ2-7,-,-,TRBV18,TGTGCCAGCTCACCAAACTATGGCCAGGGTCTTGACTACGAGCAGTACTTC,CASSPNYGQGLDYEQYF
TRBJ1-2,-,-,TRBV7-8,TGTGCCAGCAGCTTAGCGGGGGGCTATGGCTACACCTTC,CASSLAGGYGYTF
TRBJ2-3,-,TRBD1,TRBV7-2,TGTGCCGGACAGGGGGCAGGAGATACGCAGTATTTT,CAGQGAGDTQYF
TRBJ2-1,-,TRBD2,TRBV2,TGTGCCAGCAGTGAAGGGTTCCCTAGCGGGGGGGGTGAGCAGTTCTTC,CASSEGFPSGGGEQFF
TRBJ2-1,-,-,TRBV7-2,TGTGCCAGCAGCTTGTCACGGGGCTCCTACAATGAGCAGTTCTTC,CASSLSRGSYNEQFF
TRBJ2-2,few,TRBD1,TRBV2,TGTGCCAGCAGTGCAGACAGGGGGCACGGGGAGCTGTTTTTT,CASSADRGHGELFF
TRBJ1-6,-,-,TRBV7-9,TGTGCCAGCAGCCTCGGACAGAACAATTCACCCCTCCACTTT,CASSLGQNNSPLHF
TRBJ2-1,-,TRBD2,TRBV4-2,TGTGCCAGCAGCCAAGGCGAAGGACTAGCGTATGGTGAGAATGAGCAGTTCTTC,CASSQGEGLAYGENEQFF
TRBJ1-6,-,-,TRBV11-2,TGTGCCAGCAGCCTGGAGTGGGGGGGATCCTATAATTCACCCCTCCACTTT,CASSLEWGGSYNSPLHF
TRBJ2-5,-,-,TRBV2,TGTGCCAGCAGTGACATCCGCAGGGGACCAACGGAGACCCAGTACTTC,CASSDIRRGPTETQYF
TRBJ1-5,-,-,TRBV5-6,TGTGCCAGCAGCATAGGACAGAACGCTGGCAATCAGCCCCAGCATTTT,CASSIGQNAGNQPQHF
TRBJ1-6,once,-,TRBV6-1,TGTGCCAGCAGTGGCACTGATTCCGGACAGCACTATAATTCACCCCTCCACTTT,CASSGTDSGQHYNSPLHF
TRBJ2-3,-,-,TRBV28,TGTGCCACCCGGAACAGGGCCCGCCGTGTTGATACGCAGTATTTT,CATRNRARRVDTQYF